Sequencing of this T cell receptor beta chain was carried out in a study of beta chain features in type 1 diabetes (dated by TCRdb to the late 2010s). For the study in its entirety: Patients and healthy donors did not differ in mean age, gender distribution, total cell number or subset yield. Across all samples, some 100,000,000 sorted cells were examined, and cell number per subset correlated strongly with RNA yield. In the study, TCRB repertoires of sorted circulating CD4+ T cell subsets from recently diagnosed type 1 diabetes patients were compared with those of matched healthy donors. Naive and central memory subsets were obtained from all 30 or so donors, but regulatory and stem cell-like memory subsets were isolated from only 8 patients and roughly 8 healthy donors.

General findings and caveats noted by the study authors: A moderate but significant shortening of TCRB CDR3 length was observed in type 1 diabetes patients in all four CD4+ subsets. Fewer insertions and more nucleotide deletions at VDJ recombination sites were observed in patients with type 1 diabetes, implying thymic rearrangement abnormalities. Shorter templates might have been favored by PCR, but patient and control samples were amplified and corrected together, so both groups would have been affected equally by any skew. Sequencing cDNA rather than genomic DNA could over-represent highly expressing activated cells, although activation and CD3 levels did not differ between groups. Only small numbers of individuals were included in the HLA sub-analyses, which left unresolved whether HLA type had any influence on TCRB rearrangement. Naive, central memory and regulatory TCRB repertoires appeared to be more similar among patients than among healthy donors.

The entire isolated RNA was reverse transcribed using the High Capacity cDNA Reverse Transcription Kit, and thus expressed TCRB transcripts were sequenced. Deep immunoSEQ sequencing was performed on naive, central memory and regulatory T cell samples, with an average of approximately 4 million total reads per sample. Sorted cells were lysed in RLT buffer, and RNA was extracted using DNase-treated RNeasy Micro or Mini kits according to cell number. To prevent cross-contamination, each cell subset was processed individually, whereas patient and healthy donor samples were processed jointly. The immunoSEQ multiplex PCR was used to amplify TCRB sequences from cDNA, yielding 87-bp fragments that span the CDR3 region. Sequencing of the amplicons was done on the Illumina HiSeq platform. In the paper's pipeline: Synthetic template baselines were used to correct PCR bias computationally, reads within Hamming distance 2 were collapsed, and singletons that could not be merged were discarded. Reads were aligned against IMGT to assign V, D and J genes, CDR3 length and insertions or deletions at six rearrangement sites. Within each subset, clonotype counts were normalized to sorted cell number, after which true diversity and Gini coefficients were computed with the tcR R package. The overlap coefficient, calculated on TCRB nucleotide sequences, was used to quantify repertoire sharing. Imported from immuneACCESS, the table was reduced by TCRdb to in-frame sequences with V and J called. These copies leave out some clones; in studies compared against another copy, an unresolved V gene accounts for under half, and the cause of the remainder is not known. V and J calls plus clone size are reproduced from that table; the DNA served to infer D and trimming. The sample records some 370,000 clones, 9.6% of which are singletons. Less than 0.65% of the sample rests with the top ten.

This clone occurred a few times. Its cognate antigen has yet to be identified. No base-level quality is on record; no much larger clone is a single base apart. Each donor gave one peripheral blood draw, averaging approximately 110 mL, which was collected into heparinised tubes. Using a panel that included CD45RO, CCR7, CD25, CD127, CD95 and CD27, naive, central memory, regulatory and stem cell-like memory CD4+ T cells were sorted on a BD FACSAria II. Every sorted population had a purity above 95%. PBMCs were separated immediately by Lymphoprep density gradient centrifugation and were stained directly, without being cultured. Samples were stained and sorted in pairs, with one healthy donor and one patient per experiment, so that batch effects were minimized. The germline V gene encodes CDR1 MDHEN and CDR2 SYDVKM. Counted from cysteine to phenylalanine, this CDR3 has 16 amino acids. Kept here is only the CDR3 DNA, which spans 48 bases and is read in frame from base 1. V lost 3 bases and J lost 4 bases, and the count of bases not matched to a germline gene is 7.

The sequence is built from TRBV28 and TRBJ2-2; 8 central bases correspond to TRBD2. The sequencing sample was made of central memory CD4+ T cells from blood. The receptor's source is a man aged 25-40 years with type 1 diabetes. CDR3 loop: CASSFSRTSRTGELFF. The DNA sequence is as follows: TGTGCCAGCAGTTTTTCAAGGACTAGCCGCACCGGGGAGCTGTTTTTT.